The 3 T cell receptor beta chains reported below all come from one sample, sequenced in a study of T cells in Graves' hyperthyroidism and ophthalmopathy. From RNA transcripts, TCR beta CDR3 regions were amplified. In the first-round RT-PCR of the TCR CDR3, the HTBI primer set was used. TCRdb used MiXCR to reprocess the multiplex PCR reads, holding one entry per CDR3 protein. The sample has approximately 380,000 distinct CDR3 sequences, roughly 20% seen once. Material for sequencing was blood. These receptors all come from a man between 18 and 35 years old with Graves' ophthalmopathy.

This clonotype was picked up many times. The CDR3 loop is CATSRDLTAGAGYEQYF. CDR3 nucleotide sequence: TGTGCCACCAGCAGAGATCTAACGGCGGGGGCTGGCTACGAGCAGTACTTC. This chain joins TRBV15 and TRBJ2-7; TRBD2 is a possible D gene (7 bases). The CDR3 spans 17 residues. Germline CDR1 LNHNV, CDR2 YYDKDF (reference sequence). Deletions cut 0 bases from V and 3 bases from J, with 18 bases between.

In its sample, this clonotype was seen many times. The chain has TRBV20-1 and TRBJ2-2; D is unclear. Per germline, CDR1 DFQATT and CDR2 SNEGSKA (reference sequence). V was shortened by 3 bases and J by 1 base, with 12 bases between the two germline ends. The CDR3 totals 15 residues. The CDR3 spells CSASRPQENTGELFF. The CDR3, as DNA: TGCAGTGCTAGTAGGCCTCAGGAGAACACCGGGGAGCTGTTTTTT.

The chain is built from TRBV19 and TRBJ2-7, with 7 bases aligning to TRBD1. The trim removed 5 bases at V and 6 bases at J, leaving 7 bases unmatched. The germline gives CDR1 LNHDA, CDR2 SQIVND (reference sequence). The length of the CDR3 is 13 residues. CDR3 DNA sequence: TGTGCCAGTAGTGGTTCCCGGGACAGCGAGCAGTACTTC. It specifies CASSGSRDSEQYF.